The entry below gives a single T cell receptor (beta chain) sequence along with its context. This entry is derived from a study of blood T cell repertoires in COVID-19. About the research overall: Spain, Italy and the United States supplied samples that represented acute and convalescent COVID-19. T cells, B-cell-depleted T cells, or PBMCs supplied cDNA or gDNA.

Sequenced by immunoSEQ multiplex PCR; TCRdb stores in-frame clones only, minus some. The repertoire holds about 140,000 clones, around 86% seen once, with less than 6.5% in the top ten. This CDR3 comprises 15 residues. Per the germline V gene, CDR1 is WSHSY and CDR2 is SAAADI. With 2 bases removed from V and 7 bases from J, the gap between germline ends came to 15 bases. The V call is TRBV10-2, the J call TRBJ2-1; the D is unclear. This clonotype was sampled from a human donor in a cohort sampled during active COVID-19. Sequenced input: peripheral blood. CDR3 loop: CASSETRLTSNEQFF. In DNA form, the CDR3 reads TGCGCCAGCAGTGAGACCCGGTTGACTTCGAATGAGCAGTTCTTC.